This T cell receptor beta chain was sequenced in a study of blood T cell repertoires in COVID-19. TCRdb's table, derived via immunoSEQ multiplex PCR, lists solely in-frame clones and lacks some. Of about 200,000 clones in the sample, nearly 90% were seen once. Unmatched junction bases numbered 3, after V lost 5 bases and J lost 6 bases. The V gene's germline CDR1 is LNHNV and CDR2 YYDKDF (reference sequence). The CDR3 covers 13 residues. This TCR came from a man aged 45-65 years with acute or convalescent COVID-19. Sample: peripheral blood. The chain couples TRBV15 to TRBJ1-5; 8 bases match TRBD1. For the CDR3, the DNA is TGTGCCACCAGCCGGACAGGGTTTCAGCCCCAGCATTTT. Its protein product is CATSRTGFQPQHF.